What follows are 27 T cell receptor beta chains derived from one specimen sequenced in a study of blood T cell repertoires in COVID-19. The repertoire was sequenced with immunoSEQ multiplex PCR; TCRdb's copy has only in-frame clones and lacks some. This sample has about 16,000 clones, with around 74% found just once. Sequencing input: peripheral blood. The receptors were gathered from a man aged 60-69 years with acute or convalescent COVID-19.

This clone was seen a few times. The CDR3, as DNA: TGTGCCATCAGTGAGTCTGGCGGTAGACAGGGCGGTAACTATGGCTACACCTTC. Residues: CAISESGGRQGGNYGYTF. J is TRBJ1-2 and V is TRBV10-3, with 7 bases identical to TRBD1. V was clipped by 0 bases and J by 1 base; unmatched bases: 11. CDR3 length: 18 amino acids. Germline lookup yields CDR1 ENHRY and CDR2 SYGVKD.

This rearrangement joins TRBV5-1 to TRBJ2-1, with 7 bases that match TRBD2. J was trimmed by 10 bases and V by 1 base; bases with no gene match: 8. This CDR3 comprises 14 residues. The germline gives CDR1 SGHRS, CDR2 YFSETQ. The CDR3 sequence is CASSLSRLAEEQFF. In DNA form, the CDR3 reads TGCGCCAGCAGCTTGAGCCGACTAGCTGAAGAGCAGTTCTTC.

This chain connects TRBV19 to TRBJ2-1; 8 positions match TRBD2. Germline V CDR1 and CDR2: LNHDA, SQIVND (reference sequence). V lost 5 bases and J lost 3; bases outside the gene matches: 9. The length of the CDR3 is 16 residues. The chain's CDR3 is CASSLGSGKLYNEQFF. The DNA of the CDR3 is TGTGCCAGTAGTTTGGGTAGCGGGAAACTCTACAATGAGCAGTTCTTC.

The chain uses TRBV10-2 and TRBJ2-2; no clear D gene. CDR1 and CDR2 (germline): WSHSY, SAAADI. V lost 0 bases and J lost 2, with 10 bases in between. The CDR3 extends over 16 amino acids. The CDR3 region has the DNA TGCGCCAGCAGTGAGTCGGTCGGAGCCAACACCGGGGAGCTGTTTTTT. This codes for CASSESVGANTGELFF.

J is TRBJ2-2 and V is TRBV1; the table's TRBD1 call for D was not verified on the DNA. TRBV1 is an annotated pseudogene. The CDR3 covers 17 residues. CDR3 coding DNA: TGCACCAGCAGCCATCACGACAGGGTGGTGTTTGACGGGGAGCTGTTTTTT. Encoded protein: CTSSHHDRVVFDGELFF.

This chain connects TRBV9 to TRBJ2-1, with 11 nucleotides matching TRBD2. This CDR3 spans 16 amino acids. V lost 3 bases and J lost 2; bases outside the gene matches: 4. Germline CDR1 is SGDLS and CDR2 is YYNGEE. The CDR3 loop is CASSALAGGTYNEQFF. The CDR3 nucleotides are TGTGCCAGCAGCGCCCTAGCGGGAGGTACCTACAATGAGCAGTTCTTC.

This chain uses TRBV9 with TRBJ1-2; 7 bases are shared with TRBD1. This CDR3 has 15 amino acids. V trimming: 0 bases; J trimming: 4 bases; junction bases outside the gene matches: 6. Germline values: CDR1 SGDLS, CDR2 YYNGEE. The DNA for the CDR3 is TGTGCCAGCAGCGTAGATAACAGGGGATCCTATGGCTACACCTTC. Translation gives CASSVDNRGSYGYTF.

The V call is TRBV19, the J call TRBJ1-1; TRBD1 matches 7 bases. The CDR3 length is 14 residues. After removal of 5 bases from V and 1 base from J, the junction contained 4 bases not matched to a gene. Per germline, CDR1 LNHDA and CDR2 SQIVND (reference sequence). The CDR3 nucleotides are TGTGCCAGTAGTTGGACAGGAACGAACACTGAAGCTTTCTTT. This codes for CASSWTGTNTEAFF.

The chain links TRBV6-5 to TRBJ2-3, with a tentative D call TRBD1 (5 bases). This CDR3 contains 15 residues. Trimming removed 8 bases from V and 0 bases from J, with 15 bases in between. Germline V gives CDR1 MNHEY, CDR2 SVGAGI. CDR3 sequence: CASSDQGSSTDTQYF. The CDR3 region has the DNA TGTGCCAGCTCCGACCAGGGAAGTAGCACAGATACGCAGTATTTT.

CDR3 in DNA: TGCGCCAGCAGCCAAGATGTGACTAGCGAGCAGTACTTC. This codes for CASSQDVTSEQYF. This rearrangement joins TRBV4-3 to TRBJ2-7; a possible D gene is TRBD2 (6 bases). V shed 0 bases and J shed 6 bases, with 9 bases lying between them. CDR3 length: 13 amino acids. From germline, CDR1 is LGHNA and CDR2 YSLEER.

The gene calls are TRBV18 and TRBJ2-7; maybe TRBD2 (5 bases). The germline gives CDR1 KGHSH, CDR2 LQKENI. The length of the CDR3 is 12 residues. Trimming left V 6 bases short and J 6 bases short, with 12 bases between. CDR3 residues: CASSPEVAEQYF. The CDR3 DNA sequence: TGTGCCAGCTCCCCGGAGGTGGCCGAGCAGTACTTC.

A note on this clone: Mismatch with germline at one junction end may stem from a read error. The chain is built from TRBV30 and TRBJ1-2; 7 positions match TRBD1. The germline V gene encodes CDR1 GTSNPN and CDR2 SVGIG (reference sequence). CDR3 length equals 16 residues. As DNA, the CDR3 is TGTGCCTGGAGTGTAACCCCGGGACAGACTAAATATGGCTACACCTTC. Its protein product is CAWSVTPGQTKYGYTF.

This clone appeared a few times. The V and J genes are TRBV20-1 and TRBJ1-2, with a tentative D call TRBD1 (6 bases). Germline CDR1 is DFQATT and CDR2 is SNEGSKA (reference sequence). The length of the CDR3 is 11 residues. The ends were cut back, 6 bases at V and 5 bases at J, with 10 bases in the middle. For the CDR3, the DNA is TGCAGTGCGCGGACAGATTATGGCTACACCTTC. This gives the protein CSARTDYGYTF.

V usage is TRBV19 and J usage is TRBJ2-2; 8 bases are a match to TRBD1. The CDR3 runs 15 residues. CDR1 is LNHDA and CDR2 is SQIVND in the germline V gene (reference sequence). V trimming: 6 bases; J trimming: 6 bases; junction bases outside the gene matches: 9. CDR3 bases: TGTGCCAGTAGCCCCGACAGGGGAAGGGCCGGGGAGCTGTTTTTT. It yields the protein CASSPDRGRAGELFF. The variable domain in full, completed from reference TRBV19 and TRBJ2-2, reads DGGITQSPKYLFRKEGQNVTLSCEQNLNHDAMYWYRQDPGQGLRLIYYSQIVNDFQKGDIAEGYSVSREKKESFPLTVTSAQKNPTAFYLCASSPDRGRAGELFFGEGSRLTVL.

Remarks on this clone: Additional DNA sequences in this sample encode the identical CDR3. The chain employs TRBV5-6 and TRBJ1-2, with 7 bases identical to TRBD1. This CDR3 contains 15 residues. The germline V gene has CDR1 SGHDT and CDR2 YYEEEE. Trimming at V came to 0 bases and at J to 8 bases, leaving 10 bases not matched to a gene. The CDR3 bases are TGTGCCAGCAGCTTGGCCGGGCAGGGGGAGAGGGGCTACACCTTC. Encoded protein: CASSLAGQGERGYTF. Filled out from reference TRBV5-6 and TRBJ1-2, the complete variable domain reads DAGVTQSPTHLIKTRGQQVTLRCSPKSGHDTVSWYQQALGQGPQFIFQYYEEEERQRGNFPDRFSGHQFPNYSSELNVNALLLGDSALYLCASSLAGQGERGYTFGSGTRLTVV.

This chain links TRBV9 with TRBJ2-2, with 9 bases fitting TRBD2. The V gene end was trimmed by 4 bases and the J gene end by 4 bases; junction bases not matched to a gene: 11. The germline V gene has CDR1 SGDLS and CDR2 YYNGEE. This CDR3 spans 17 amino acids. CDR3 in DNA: TGTGCCAGCAGCCTAGGGGCTAGCGGGGCCGGCACCGGGGAGCTGTTTTTT. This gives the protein CASSLGASGAGTGELFF.

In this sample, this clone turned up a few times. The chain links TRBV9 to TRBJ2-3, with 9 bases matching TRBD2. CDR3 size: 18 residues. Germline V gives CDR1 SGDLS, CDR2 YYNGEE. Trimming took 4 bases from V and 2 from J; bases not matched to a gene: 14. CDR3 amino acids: CASSPSPPLAGATDTQYF. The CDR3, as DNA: TGTGCCAGCAGCCCCAGTCCCCCTTTAGCGGGGGCCACAGATACGCAGTATTTT.

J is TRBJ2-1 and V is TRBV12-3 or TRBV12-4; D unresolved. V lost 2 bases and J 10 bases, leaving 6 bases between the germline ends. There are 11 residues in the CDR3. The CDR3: CASSLSIEQFF. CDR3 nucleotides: TGTGCCAGCAGTTTAAGCATAGAGCAGTTCTTC.

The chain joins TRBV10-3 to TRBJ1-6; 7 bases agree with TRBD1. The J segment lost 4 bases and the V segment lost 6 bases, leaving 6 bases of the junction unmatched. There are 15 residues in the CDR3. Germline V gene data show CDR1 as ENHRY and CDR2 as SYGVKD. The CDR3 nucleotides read TGTGCCATCAGAGGGACAGAGGGATATAATTCACCCCTCCACTTT. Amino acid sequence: CAIRGTEGYNSPLHF.

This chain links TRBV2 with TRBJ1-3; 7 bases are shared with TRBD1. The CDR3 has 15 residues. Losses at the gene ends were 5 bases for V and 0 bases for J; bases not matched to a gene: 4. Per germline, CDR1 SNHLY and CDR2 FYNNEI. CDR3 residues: CASSNHRGSGNTIYF. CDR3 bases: TGTGCCAGCAGTAACCACAGGGGCTCTGGAAACACCATATATTTT.

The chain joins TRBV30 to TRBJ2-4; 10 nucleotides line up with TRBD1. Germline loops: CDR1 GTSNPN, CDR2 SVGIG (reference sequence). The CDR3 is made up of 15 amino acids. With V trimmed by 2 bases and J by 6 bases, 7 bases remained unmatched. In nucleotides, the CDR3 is TGTGCCTGGAGTAAGGGGACAGGGGACAGAAACATTCAGTACTTC. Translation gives CAWSKGTGDRNIQYF.

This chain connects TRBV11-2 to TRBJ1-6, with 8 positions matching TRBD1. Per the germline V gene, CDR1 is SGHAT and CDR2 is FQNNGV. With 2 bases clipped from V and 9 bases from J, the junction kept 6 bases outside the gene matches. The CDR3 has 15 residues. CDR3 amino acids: CASSLRATGASPLHF. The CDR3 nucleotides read TGTGCCAGCAGCTTAAGAGCGACAGGGGCTTCACCCCTCCACTTT. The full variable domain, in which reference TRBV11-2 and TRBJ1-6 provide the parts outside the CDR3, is EAGVAQSPRYKIIEKRQSVAFWCNPISGHATLYWYQQILGQGPKLLIQFQNNGVVDDSQLPKDRFSAERLKGVDSTLKIQPAKLEDSAVYLCASSLRATGASPLHFGNGTRLTVT.

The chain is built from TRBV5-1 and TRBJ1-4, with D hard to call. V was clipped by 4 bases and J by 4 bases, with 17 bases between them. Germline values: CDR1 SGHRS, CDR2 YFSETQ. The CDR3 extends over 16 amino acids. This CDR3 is CASSHDSKAVNEKLFF. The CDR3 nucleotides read TGCGCCAGCAGCCACGACTCCAAAGCGGTTAATGAAAAACTGTTTTTT.

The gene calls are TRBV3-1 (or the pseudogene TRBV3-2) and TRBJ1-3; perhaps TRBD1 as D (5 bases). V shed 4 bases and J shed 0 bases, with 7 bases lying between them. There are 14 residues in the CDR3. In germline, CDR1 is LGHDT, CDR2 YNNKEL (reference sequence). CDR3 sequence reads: CASSRTSSGNTIYF. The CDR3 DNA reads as TGTGCCAGCAGCCGGACAAGCTCTGGAAACACCATATATTTT.

The CDR3 reads CASSGGLRGGVNTEAFF. The DNA for the CDR3 is TGCGCCAGCAGCGGCGGACTTCGGGGAGGGGTGAACACTGAAGCTTTCTTT. The chain combines TRBV5-1 with TRBJ1-1, with TRBD1 as a possible D gene (5 bases). V shed 4 bases and J shed 0 bases, with 19 bases lying between them. Germline-derived CDR1 and CDR2 are SGHRS and YFSETQ. CDR3 length equals 17 residues. The whole variable domain, remainder taken from reference TRBV5-1 and TRBJ1-1, is KAGVTQTPRYLIKTRGQQVTLSCSPISGHRSVSWYQQTPGQGLQFLFEYFSETQRNKGNFPGRFSGRQFSNSRSEMNVSTLELGDSALYLCASSGGLRGGVNTEAFFGQGTRLTVV.

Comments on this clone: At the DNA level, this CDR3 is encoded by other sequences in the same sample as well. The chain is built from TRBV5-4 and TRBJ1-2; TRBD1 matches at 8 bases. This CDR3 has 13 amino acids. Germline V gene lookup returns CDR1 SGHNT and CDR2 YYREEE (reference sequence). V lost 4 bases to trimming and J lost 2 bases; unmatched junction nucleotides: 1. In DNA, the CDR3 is TGTGCCAGCAGCCGGGACAGGAACTATGGCTACACCTTC. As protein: CASSRDRNYGYTF.

The CDR3 DNA sequence: TGCAGCTCCGGGAGGGTTGTCAATGAGCAGTTCTTC. As protein: CSSGRVVNEQFF. The chain couples TRBV29-1 to TRBJ2-1; TRBD2 matches at 8 bases. Unmatched junction bases numbered 6, after V lost 8 bases and J lost 6 bases. The CDR3 consists of 12 residues. CDR1 is SQVTM, CDR2 ANQGSEA, per germline.